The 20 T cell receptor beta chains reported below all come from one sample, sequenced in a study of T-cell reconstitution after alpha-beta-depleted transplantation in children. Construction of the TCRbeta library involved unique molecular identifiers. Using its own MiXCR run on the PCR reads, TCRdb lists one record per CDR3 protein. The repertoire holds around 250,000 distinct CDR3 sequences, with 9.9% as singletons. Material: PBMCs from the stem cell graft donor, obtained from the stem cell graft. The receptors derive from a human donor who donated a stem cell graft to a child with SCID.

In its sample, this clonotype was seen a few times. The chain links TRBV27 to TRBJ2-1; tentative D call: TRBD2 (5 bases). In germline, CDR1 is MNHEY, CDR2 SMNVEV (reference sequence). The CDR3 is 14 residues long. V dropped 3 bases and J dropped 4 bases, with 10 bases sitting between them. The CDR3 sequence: CASSFYGEYNEQFF. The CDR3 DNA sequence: TGTGCCAGCAGTTTTTATGGGGAGTACAATGAGCAGTTCTTC.

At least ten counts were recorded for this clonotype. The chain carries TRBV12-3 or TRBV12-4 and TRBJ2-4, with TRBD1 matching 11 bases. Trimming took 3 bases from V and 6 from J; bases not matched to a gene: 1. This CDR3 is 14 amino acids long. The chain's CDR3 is CASSFGTGGNIQYF. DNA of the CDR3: TGTGCCAGCAGTTTCGGGACAGGGGGAAACATTCAGTACTTC.

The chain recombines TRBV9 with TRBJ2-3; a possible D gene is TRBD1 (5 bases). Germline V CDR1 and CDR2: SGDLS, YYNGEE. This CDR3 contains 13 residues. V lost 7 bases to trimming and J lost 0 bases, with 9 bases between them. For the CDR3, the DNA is TGTGCCAGCGGAAAGGGGAGCACAGATACGCAGTATTTT. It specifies CASGKGSTDTQYF.

This chain's CDR3 is CSARRGVSYEQYF. CDR3 DNA: TGCAGTGCTAGACGGGGGGTCTCCTACGAGCAGTACTTC. The chain joins TRBV20-1 to TRBJ2-7; TRBD2 agrees at 7 bases. V lost 2 bases and J lost 0; bases outside the gene matches: 1. The germline gives CDR1 DFQATT, CDR2 SNEGSKA (reference sequence). The CDR3 is 13 amino acids.

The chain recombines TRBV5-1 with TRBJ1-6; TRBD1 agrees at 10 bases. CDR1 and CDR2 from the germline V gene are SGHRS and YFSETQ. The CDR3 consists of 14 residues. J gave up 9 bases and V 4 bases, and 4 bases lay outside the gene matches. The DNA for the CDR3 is TGCGCCAGCAGCGAGGGACAGGGGACTTCACCCCTCCACTTT. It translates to CASSEGQGTSPLHF.

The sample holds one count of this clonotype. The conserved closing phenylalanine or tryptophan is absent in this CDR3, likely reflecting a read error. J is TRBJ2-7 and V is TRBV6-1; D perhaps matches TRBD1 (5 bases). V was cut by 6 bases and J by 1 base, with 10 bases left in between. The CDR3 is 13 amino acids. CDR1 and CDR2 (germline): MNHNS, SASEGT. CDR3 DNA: TGTGCCAGCAGAAGCAGGGATTCCTACGAGCAGTACTCC. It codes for CASRSRDSYEQYS.

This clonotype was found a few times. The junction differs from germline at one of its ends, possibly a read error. This CDR3 reads CSARPPSYQETQYF. The CDR3 nucleotides are TGCAGTGCTAGGCCCCCCTCGTACCAGGAGACCCAGTACTTC. This sequence joins TRBV20-1 and TRBJ2-5; no reliable D call. CDR1 and CDR2 (germline): DFQATT, SNEGSKA (reference sequence). CDR3 length: 14 residues.

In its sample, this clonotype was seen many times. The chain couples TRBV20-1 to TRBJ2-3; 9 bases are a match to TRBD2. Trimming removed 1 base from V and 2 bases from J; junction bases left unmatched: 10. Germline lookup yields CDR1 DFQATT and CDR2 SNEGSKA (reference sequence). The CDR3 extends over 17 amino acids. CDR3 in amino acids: CSARVLETSGVTDTQYF. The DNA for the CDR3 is TGCAGTGCTAGAGTATTGGAGACTAGCGGCGTCACAGATACGCAGTATTTT.

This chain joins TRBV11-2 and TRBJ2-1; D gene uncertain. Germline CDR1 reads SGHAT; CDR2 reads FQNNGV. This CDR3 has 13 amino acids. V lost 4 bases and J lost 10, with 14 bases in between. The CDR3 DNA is TGTGCCAGCAGCTCTGCCATAGGGTGGGAGCAGTTCTTC. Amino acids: CASSSAIGWEQFF.

This CDR3 reads CASSSTRDSDSYEQYF. The CDR3 DNA is TGTGCCAGCAGCTCCACCCGGGACAGCGACTCCTACGAGCAGTACTTC. The chain joins TRBV7-9 to TRBJ2-7, with 7 bases fitting TRBD1. The V segment lost 4 bases and the J segment 0 bases; nucleotides outside the gene matches: 9. From germline, CDR1 is SEHNR and CDR2 FQNEAQ (reference sequence). The CDR3 has 16 residues.

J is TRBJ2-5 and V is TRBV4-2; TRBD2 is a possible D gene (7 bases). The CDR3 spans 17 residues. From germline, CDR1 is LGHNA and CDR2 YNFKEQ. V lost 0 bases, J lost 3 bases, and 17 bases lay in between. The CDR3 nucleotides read TGTGCCAGCAGCCAAGATCCCGTGGGGGCGGGGGAAGAGACCCAGTACTTC. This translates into CASSQDPVGAGEETQYF.

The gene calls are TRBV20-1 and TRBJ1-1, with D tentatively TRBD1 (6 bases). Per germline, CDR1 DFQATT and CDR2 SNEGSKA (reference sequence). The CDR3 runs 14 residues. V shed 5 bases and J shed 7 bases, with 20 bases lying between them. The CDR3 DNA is TGCAGTGCTGAACAGGGTGGCCCGGCCCGTGAAGCTTTCTTT. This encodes CSAEQGGPAREAFF.

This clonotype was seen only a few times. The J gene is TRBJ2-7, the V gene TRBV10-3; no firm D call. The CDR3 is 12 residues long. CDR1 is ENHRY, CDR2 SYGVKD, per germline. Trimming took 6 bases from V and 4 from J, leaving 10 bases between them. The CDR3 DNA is TGTGCCATCAGCTCCGGGCCTTACGAGCAGTACTTC. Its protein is CAISSGPYEQYF.

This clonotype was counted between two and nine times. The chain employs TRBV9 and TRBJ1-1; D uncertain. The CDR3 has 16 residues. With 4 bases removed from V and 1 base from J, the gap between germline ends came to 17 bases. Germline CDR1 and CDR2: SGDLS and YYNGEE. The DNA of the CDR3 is TGTGCCAGCAGCCCAATTGCGGACGCCGGGAACACTGAAGCTTTCTTT. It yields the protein CASSPIADAGNTEAFF.

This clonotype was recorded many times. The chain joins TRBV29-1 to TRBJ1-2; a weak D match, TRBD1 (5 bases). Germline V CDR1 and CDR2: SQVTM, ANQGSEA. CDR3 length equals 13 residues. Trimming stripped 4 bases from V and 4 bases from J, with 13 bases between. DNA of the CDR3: TGCAGCGTTGTCTTTCAGGGTTCCTATGGCTACACCTTC. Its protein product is CSVVFQGSYGYTF.

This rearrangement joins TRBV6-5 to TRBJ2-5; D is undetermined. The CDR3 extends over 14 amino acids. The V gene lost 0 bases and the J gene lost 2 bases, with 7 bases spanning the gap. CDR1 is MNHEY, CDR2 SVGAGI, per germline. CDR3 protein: CASSYSGNQETQYF. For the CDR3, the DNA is TGTGCCAGCAGTTACTCGGGAAATCAAGAGACCCAGTACTTC.

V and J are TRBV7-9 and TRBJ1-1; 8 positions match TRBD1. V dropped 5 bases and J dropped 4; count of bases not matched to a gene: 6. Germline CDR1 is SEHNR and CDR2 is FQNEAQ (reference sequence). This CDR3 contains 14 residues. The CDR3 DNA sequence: TGTGCCAGCAGCGCAGACAGGGGATTCACTGAAGCTTTCTTT. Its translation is CASSADRGFTEAFF.

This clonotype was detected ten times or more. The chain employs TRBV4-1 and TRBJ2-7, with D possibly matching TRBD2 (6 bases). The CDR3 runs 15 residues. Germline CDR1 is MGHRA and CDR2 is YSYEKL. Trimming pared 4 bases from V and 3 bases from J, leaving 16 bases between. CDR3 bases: TGCGCCAGCAGCCTAATCCAGGGACTCCGCTACGAGCAGTACTTC. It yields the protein CASSLIQGLRYEQYF.

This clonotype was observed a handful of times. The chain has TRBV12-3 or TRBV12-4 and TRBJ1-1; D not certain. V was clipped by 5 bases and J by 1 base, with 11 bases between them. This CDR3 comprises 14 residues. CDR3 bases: TGTGCCAGCAGTGCACGATCGACGAACACTGAAGCTTTCTTT. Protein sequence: CASSARSTNTEAFF.

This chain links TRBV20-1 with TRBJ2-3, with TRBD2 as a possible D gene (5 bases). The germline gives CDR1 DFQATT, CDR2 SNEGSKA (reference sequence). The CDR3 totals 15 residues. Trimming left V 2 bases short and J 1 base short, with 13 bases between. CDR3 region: CSARWRRSGTDTQYF. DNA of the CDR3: TGCAGTGCTAGATGGCGGAGGTCGGGCACAGATACGCAGTATTTT.